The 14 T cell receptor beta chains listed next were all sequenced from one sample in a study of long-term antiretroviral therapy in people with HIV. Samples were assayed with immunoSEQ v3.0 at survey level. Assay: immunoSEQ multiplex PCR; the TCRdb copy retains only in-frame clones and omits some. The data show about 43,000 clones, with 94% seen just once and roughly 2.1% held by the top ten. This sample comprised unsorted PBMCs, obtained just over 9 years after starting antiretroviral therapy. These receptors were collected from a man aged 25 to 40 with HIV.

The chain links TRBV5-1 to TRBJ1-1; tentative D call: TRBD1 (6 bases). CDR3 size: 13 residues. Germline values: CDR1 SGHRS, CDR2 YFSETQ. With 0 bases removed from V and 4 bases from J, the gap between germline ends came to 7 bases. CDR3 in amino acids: CASSLEGGTEAFF. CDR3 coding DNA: TGCGCCAGCAGCTTGGAGGGGGGCACTGAAGCTTTCTTT.

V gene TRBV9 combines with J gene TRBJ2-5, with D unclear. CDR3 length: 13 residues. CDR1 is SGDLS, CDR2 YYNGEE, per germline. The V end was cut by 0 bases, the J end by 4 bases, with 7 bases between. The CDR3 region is CASSVGVLETQYF. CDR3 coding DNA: TGTGCCAGCAGCGTAGGGGTCCTAGAGACCCAGTACTTC.

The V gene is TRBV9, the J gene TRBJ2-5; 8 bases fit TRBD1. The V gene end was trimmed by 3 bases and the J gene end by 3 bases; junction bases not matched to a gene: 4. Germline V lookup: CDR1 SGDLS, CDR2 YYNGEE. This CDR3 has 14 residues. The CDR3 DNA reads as TGTGCCAGCAGCGCCGGGACAGGCAAAGAGACCCAGTACTTC. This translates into CASSAGTGKETQYF.

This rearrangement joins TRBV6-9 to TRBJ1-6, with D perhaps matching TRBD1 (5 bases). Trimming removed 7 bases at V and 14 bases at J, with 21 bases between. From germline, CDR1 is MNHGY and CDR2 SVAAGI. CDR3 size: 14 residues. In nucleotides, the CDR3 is TGTGCCAGCACCCAGGGACGGAAAATTGGATCCCTCCACTTT. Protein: CASTQGRKIGSLHF.

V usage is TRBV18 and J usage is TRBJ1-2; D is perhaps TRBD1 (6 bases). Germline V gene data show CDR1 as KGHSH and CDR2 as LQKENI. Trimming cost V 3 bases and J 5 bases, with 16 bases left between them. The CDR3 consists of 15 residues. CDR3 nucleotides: TGTGCCAGCTCACCTTCGGGGGGGGCCGAATATGGCTACACCTTC. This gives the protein CASSPSGGAEYGYTF.

CDR3 DNA: TGCGCCAGCAGCTTCGGAGCGCTCTACGAGCAGTACTTC. Translation: CASSFGALYEQYF. The chain links TRBV5-1 to TRBJ2-7; D call uncertain. Trimming removed 2 bases at V and 3 bases at J, with 9 bases between. The CDR3 runs 13 residues. From germline, CDR1 is SGHRS and CDR2 YFSETQ.

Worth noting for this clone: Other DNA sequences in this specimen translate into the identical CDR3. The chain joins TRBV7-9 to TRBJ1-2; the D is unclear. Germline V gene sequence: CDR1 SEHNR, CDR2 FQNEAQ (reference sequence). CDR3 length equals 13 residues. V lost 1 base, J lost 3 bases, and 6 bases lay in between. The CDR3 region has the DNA TGTGCCAGCAGCTTAGGGACGGACTATGGCTACACCTTC. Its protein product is CASSLGTDYGYTF.

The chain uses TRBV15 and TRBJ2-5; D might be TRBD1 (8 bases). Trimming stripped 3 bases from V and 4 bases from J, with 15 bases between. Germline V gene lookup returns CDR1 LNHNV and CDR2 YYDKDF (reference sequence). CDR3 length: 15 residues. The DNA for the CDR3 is TGTGCCACCAGCAGGCTGACAGGGGAGGGAGAGACCCAGTACTTC. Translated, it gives CATSRLTGEGETQYF.

CDR3: CASSEGGEVSPQHF. CDR3 coding DNA: TGTGCCAGCAGTGAAGGGGGAGAGGTGAGTCCCCAGCATTTT. The chain carries TRBV6-5 and TRBJ1-5; tentative D call: TRBD1 (6 bases). The V end lost 5 bases, the J end lost 10 bases, and 18 bases lay between the germline ends. The CDR3 totals 14 residues. Per the germline V gene, CDR1 is MNHEY and CDR2 is SVGAGI.

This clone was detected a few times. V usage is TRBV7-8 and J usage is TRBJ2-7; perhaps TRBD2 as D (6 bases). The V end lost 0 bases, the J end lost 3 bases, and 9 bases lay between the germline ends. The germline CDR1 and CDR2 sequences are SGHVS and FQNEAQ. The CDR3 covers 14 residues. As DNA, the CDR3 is TGTGCCAGCAGCTTAGCGCGACTAGACTACGAGCAGTACGTC. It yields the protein CASSLARLDYEQYV.

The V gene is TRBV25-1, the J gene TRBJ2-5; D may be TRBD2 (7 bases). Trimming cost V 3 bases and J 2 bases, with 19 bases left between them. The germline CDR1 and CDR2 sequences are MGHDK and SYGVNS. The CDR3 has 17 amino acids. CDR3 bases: TGTGCCAGCAGTGATCCCCGTCGACGGGGGGCACAAGAGACCCAGTACTTC. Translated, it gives CASSDPRRRGAQETQYF.

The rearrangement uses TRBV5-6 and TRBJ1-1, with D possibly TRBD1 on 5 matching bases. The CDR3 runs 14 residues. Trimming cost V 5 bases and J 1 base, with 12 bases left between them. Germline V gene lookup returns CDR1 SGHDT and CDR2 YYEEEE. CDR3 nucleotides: TGTGCCAGCAGTGGGGCAGGAGGGAACACTGAAGCTTTCTTT. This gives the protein CASSGAGGNTEAFF.

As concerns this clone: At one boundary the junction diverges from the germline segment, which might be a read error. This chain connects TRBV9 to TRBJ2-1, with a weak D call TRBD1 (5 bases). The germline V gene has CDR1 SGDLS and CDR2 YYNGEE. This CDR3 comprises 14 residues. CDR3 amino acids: CASSTPTQGLAPLF. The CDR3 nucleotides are TGTGCCAGCAGCACCCCAACCCAGGGCTTGGCGCCCCTCTTC.

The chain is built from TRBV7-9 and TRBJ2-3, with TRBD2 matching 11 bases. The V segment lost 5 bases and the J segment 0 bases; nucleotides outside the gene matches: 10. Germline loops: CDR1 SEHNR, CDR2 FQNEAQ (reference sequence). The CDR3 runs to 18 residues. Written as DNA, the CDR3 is TGTGCCAGCAGCCCCATTCCCACTAGCGGGGGTAGCACAGATACGCAGTATTTT. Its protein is CASSPIPTSGGSTDTQYF.